This T cell receptor (beta chain) was captured by sequencing in a study of blood T cell repertoires in COVID-19. In the study overall: Sources were T cells, B-cell-depleted T cells, or PBMCs; the material itself was cDNA or gDNA.

Source study methods: Reference gene primer amplification gave nucleated cell count estimates. The method was immunoSEQ multiplex PCR; TCRdb's version includes in-frame clones alone and lacks a portion of them. V, J and clone size were drawn from that table, and D and trimming were deduced from the DNA. Of hundreds of thousands of clones in the sample, 85% were seen once. The germline V gene encodes CDR1 SGHAT and CDR2 FQNNGV. The CDR3 is 18 residues long. The V gene end was trimmed by 5 bases and the J gene end by 4 bases; junction bases not matched to a gene: 13. The chain joins TRBV11-2 to TRBJ2-1; 11 nucleotides align to TRBD2. Source material: PBMCs or T cells enriched from blood (not recorded which). This TCR came from a woman between 45 and 65 years old who had recovered from COVID-19. CDR3 in DNA: TGTGCCAGCAGCCAGAGGGGCGGGACTAGCGGATCTTACAATGAGCAGTTCTTC. Its protein is CASSQRGGTSGSYNEQFF.